A selection of T cell receptor beta chains follows, all from one sample in a study of blood T cell repertoires in COVID-19. The method was immunoSEQ multiplex PCR; TCRdb's version includes in-frame clones alone and lacks a portion of them. Found here are about 80,000 clones, 75% to 85% of them singletons; the top ten hold 8.5% to 10%. Sequencing was done on a sample of peripheral blood. Source of these receptors: a man over 45 with COVID-19, enrolled during active disease. Both conserved end residues are part of each CDR3. A D gene is named only where the DNA matches it firmly. Some rows mark clone size as missing; the rest say once, few, many or name a class of expanded clone.

v_gene	j_gene	d_gene	abundance	CDR3aa	CDR3nt
TRBV6-1	TRBJ2-6	NA	NA	CASSERGTGANVLTF	TGTGCCAGCAGTGAACGGGGGACCGGGGCCAACGTCCTGACTTTC
TRBV28	TRBJ1-3	TRBD1	NA	CASRTGTGVSNTIYF	TGTGCCAGCAGAACCGGGACAGGGGTTTCGAACACCATATATTTT
TRBV7-8	TRBJ1-2	TRBD1	NA	CASSPTTGGYGYTF	TGTGCCAGCAGCCCCACGACAGGGGGATATGGCTACACCTTC
TRBV5-4	TRBJ2-1	NA	NA	CASSSAVGEQFF	TGTGCCAGCAGCTCAGCGGTCGGGGAGCAGTTCTTC
TRBV20-1	TRBJ2-1	NA	NA	CSVGGAVKQFF	TGCAGTGTAGGTGGGGCGGTAAAGCAGTTCTTC
TRBV28	TRBJ2-2	NA	NA	CASSFSPGELFF	TGTGCCAGCAGTTTTTCTCCCGGGGAGCTGTTTTTT
TRBV19	TRBJ2-1	TRBD1	NA	CASSIPGGFSYNEQFF	TGTGCCAGTAGTATACCAGGGGGCTTCTCCTACAATGAGCAGTTCTTC
TRBV9	TRBJ1-2	TRBD1	NA	CARPVETVRTGTGYTF	TGTGCCAGACCCGTGGAGACAGTAAGGACAGGTACTGGCTACACCTTC
TRBV5-1	TRBJ1-5	TRBD1	NA	CASSPGTGVGQPQHF	TGCGCCAGCAGCCCCGGGACAGGGGTCGGGCAGCCCCAGCATTTT
TRBV5-8	TRBJ2-7	NA	NA	CASSLDQGNYEQYF	TGTGCCAGCAGCTTGGATCAGGGTAATTACGAGCAGTACTTC
TRBV20-1	TRBJ2-3	TRBD2	few	CSASKAGDSTDTQYF	TGCAGTGCTAGTAAAGCGGGAGATTCCACAGATACGCAGTATTTT
TRBV11-2	TRBJ2-3	NA	NA	CASRAVTDTQYF	TGTGCCAGCAGGGCCGTCACAGATACGCAGTATTTT
TRBV6-5	TRBJ2-7	TRBD2	NA	CASRSIGREYF	TGTGCCAGCAGGTCCATCGGGAGGGAGTACTTC
TRBV7-8	TRBJ2-7	TRBD1	NA	CASSPVDPGQGAYEQYF	TGTGCCAGCAGCCCCGTCGACCCGGGACAGGGAGCCTACGAGCAGTACTTC
TRBV5-6	TRBJ1-2	NA	NA	CASSSSGGGYTF	TGTGCCAGCAGCTCGAGCGGCGGTGGCTACACCTTC
TRBV19	TRBJ2-7	TRBD1	once	CASSDRGYEQYF	TGTGCCAGTAGTGACAGGGGTTACGAGCAGTACTTC
TRBV7-2	TRBJ2-3	NA	NA	CASSLSTDTQYF	TGTGCCAGCAGCCTCAGCACAGATACGCAGTATTTT
TRBV19	TRBJ2-5	NA	NA	CASNLDRNQETQYF	TGTGCCAGTAATCTAGACAGGAACCAAGAGACCCAGTACTTC
TRBV5-1	TRBJ1-1	TRBD1	once	CASKQGMNTEAFF	TGCGCCAGCAAACAGGGGATGAACACTGAAGCTTTCTTT
TRBV5-1	TRBJ1-2	TRBD1	NA	CASRPDRAYYGYTF	TGCGCCAGCAGACCGGACAGGGCATATTATGGCTACACCTTC
TRBV19	TRBJ1-2	NA	NA	CASTTPSREGGYTF	TGTGCCAGTACCACCCCCAGCAGGGAAGGAGGCTACACCTTC
TRBV7-3	TRBJ1-1	TRBD1	NA	CASSLGQGAAEAFF	TGTGCCAGCAGCCTTGGACAGGGGGCCGCTGAAGCTTTCTTT
TRBV5-6	TRBJ1-2	TRBD1	NA	CASSLVAGGPLGYTF	TGTGCCAGCAGCTTGGTCGCAGGGGGCCCACTGGGCTACACCTTC
TRBV11-2	TRBJ2-7	NA	NA	CASSLTGIHEQYF	TGTGCCAGCAGCTTAACAGGGATCCACGAGCAGTACTTC
TRBV10-3	TRBJ2-3	NA	once	CAISESTASTGKADTQYF	TGTGCCATCAGTGAGTCAACCGCTAGCACGGGAAAGGCAGATACGCAGTATTTT
TRBV6-1	TRBJ2-2	TRBD2	NA	CASSDLAGGSGELFF	TGTGCCAGCAGTGACCTAGCGGGAGGTAGCGGGGAGCTGTTTTTT
TRBV28	TRBJ1-1	TRBD1	once	CAHKDRVGTEAFF	TGTGCCCACAAAGACAGGGTAGGCACTGAAGCTTTCTTT
TRBV6-6	TRBJ2-7	TRBD2	once	CASRSSGTSGRGEQYF	TGTGCCAGCAGATCTTCCGGGACTAGCGGGAGGGGCGAGCAGTACTTC
TRBV30	TRBJ2-5	NA	NA	CAWSADFQETQYF	TGTGCCTGGAGTGCGGACTTTCAAGAGACCCAGTACTTC
TRBV18	TRBJ1-2	TRBD1	NA	CASSLSAGGYGYTF	TGTGCCAGCTCACTATCCGCAGGGGGGTATGGCTACACCTTC
TRBV28	TRBJ2-2	NA	NA	CASRPRRTNTGELFF	TGTGCCAGCCGCCCAAGGCGGACGAACACCGGGGAGCTGTTTTTT
TRBV19	TRBJ1-3	NA	NA	CASIDGTMNTRNTIYF	TGTGCCAGTATCGACGGGACAATGAATACCCGAAACACCATATATTTT
TRBV6-4	TRBJ2-1	NA	NA	CASSGTAPSYNEQFF	TGTGCCAGCAGTGGGACAGCCCCTTCCTACAATGAGCAGTTCTTC
TRBV11-2	TRBJ2-5	TRBD1	NA	CASSSTGGGEKETQYF	TGTGCCAGCAGCTCGACAGGGGGTGGAGAAAAAGAGACCCAGTACTTC
TRBV4-3	TRBJ1-6	NA	once	CASSPASDSPLHF	TGCGCCAGCAGCCCCGCGTCCGATTCACCCCTCCACTTT
TRBV9	TRBJ2-7	NA	NA	CASSAQWGVSEQYF	TGTGCCAGCAGCGCTCAATGGGGGGTTTCCGAGCAGTACTTC
TRBV15	TRBJ2-5	TRBD2	NA	CATSKTSLASPQETQYF	TGTGCCACCAGCAAGACGTCACTAGCGTCACCACAAGAGACCCAGTACTTC
TRBV7-9	TRBJ1-4	NA	NA	CASSLAQQGREKLFF	TGTGCCAGCAGCTTAGCGCAGCAGGGTCGTGAAAAACTGTTTTTT
TRBV5-1	TRBJ2-3	NA	few	CASSLGQFADTQYF	TGCGCCAGCAGCTTGGGACAGTTCGCAGATACGCAGTATTTT
TRBV27	TRBJ2-5	TRBD1	once	CASRSTGVIGTQYF	TGTGCCAGCAGGTCAACAGGGGTAATAGGGACCCAGTACTTC
TRBV29-1	TRBJ2-7	TRBD1	once	CSVVWTGFEQYF	TGCAGCGTTGTTTGGACAGGGTTCGAGCAGTACTTC